This T cell receptor (beta chain) was identified in a study of blood T cell repertoires in COVID-19. Across the study: There were acute and convalescent COVID-19 samples, and they came from the United States, Italy and Spain.

Repertoires were generated with immunoSEQ multiplex PCR, while TCRdb's copy carries only in-frame clones and drops some. In the table there are 250,000 to 350,000 clones, about nine tenths of which are singletons. The V and J ends lost 5 bases and 4 bases respectively, with 11 bases between them. Per the germline V gene, CDR1 is MNHEY and CDR2 is SVGAGI. The CDR3 spans 13 residues. Sample: peripheral blood. This clonotype was sampled from a woman between 40 and 50 years old who had recovered from COVID-19. V and J are TRBV6-5 and TRBJ1-2; tentatively, D is TRBD1 (5 bases). The CDR3 DNA is TGTGCCAGCAGTCGCGGGGACGGCTATGGCTACACCTTC. Translation gives CASSRGDGYGYTF.